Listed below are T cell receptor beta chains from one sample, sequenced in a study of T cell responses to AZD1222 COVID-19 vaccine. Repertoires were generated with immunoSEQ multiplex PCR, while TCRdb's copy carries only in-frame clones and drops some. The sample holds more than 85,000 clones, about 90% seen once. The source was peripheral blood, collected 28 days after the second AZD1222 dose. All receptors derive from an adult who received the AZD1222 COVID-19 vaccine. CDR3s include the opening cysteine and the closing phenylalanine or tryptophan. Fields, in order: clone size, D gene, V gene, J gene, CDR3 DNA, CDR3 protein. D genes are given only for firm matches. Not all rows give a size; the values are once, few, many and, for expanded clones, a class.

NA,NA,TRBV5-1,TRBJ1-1,TGCGCCAGCAGCCCCCGCCCGGTAGAACTGGAAGTCACTGAAGCTTTCTTT,CASSPRPVELEVTEAFF
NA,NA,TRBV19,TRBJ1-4,TGTGCCAGTCAGGCCGGTGAAAAACTGTTTTTT,CASQAGEKLFF
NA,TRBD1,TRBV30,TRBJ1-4,TGTGCCTGGAGTTCGATAGAACAGGGGTTTAGAAATGAAAAACTGTTTTTT,CAWSSIEQGFRNEKLFF
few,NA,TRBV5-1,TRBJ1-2,TGCGCCAGCAGCCCGGACAGTCCGTATGGCTACACCTTC,CASSPDSPYGYTF
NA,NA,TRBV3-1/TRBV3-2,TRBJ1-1,TGTGCCAGCCAATATTACGGAGTGAACACTGAAGCTTTCTTT,CASQYYGVNTEAFF
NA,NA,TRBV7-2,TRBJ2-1,TGTGCCAGCAGCTTAGAGAGGACTACGCAGTTCTTC,CASSLERTTQFF
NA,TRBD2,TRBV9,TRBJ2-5,TGTGCCAGCAGCGTAGAGGGCGGGAGTGAGACCCAGTACTTC,CASSVEGGSETQYF
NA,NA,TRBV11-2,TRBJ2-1,TGTGCCAGCAGCCCCCAGAATGAGCAGTTCTTC,CASSPQNEQFF
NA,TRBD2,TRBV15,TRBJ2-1,TGTGCCACCAGTTTTAGCGGGAGGGCCAATGAGCAGTTCTTC,CATSFSGRANEQFF
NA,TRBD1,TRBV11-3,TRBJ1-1,TGTGCCAGCAGCTTCAGGGGGCTCACTGAAGCTTTCTTT,CASSFRGLTEAFF
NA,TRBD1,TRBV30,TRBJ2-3,TGTGCCTGGGCAGGGACAGCCTCTAGCACAGATACGCAGTATTTT,CAWAGTASSTDTQYF
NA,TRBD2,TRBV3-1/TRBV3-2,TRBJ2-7,TGTGCCAGCAGCTCGGGACTAGAGGGCGAGCAGTACTTC,CASSSGLEGEQYF
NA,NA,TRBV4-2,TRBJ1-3,TGTGCCAGCAGCCAGGATGCCGGTCCCGTCTCTGGAAACACCATATATTTT,CASSQDAGPVSGNTIYF
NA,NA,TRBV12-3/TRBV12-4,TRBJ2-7,TGTGCCAGCAGCTCACAGCTACCCTACGAGCAGTACTTC,CASSSQLPYEQYF
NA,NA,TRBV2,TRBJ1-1,TGTGCCAGCAGCCACCGGCCACTGGAGAACACTGAAGCTTTCTTT,CASSHRPLENTEAFF
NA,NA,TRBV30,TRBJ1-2,TGTGCCTGGACCGAGGGGCTAGGTGGCTACACCTTC,CAWTEGLGGYTF
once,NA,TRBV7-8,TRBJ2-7,TGTGCCAGCAGCTTGGCGGGACAGAAGCAGTACTTC,CASSLAGQKQYF
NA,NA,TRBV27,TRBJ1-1,TGTGCCAGCAGTTTCTATGGCACTGAAGCTTTCTTT,CASSFYGTEAFF
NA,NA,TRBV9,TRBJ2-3,TGTGCCAGCAGCGTAGACTTCTCTAGCACAGATACGCAGTATTTT,CASSVDFSSTDTQYF
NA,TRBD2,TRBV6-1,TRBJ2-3,TGTGCCAGCAGTGAAAGAAGCGGGAGGGTGTCAGATACGCAGTATTTT,CASSERSGRVSDTQYF
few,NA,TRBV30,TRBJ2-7,TGTGCCTGGACCAAACAATGGACAGCCGGCTACGAGCAGTACTTC,CAWTKQWTAGYEQYF
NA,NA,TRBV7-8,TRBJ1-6,TGTGCCAGCAGACACTTGCGCACGAGCTCCTATAATTCACCCCTCCACTTT,CASRHLRTSSYNSPLHF
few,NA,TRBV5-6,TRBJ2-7,TGTGCCAGCAGCTTGATTCTAGTAGACTCCTACGAGCAGTACTTC,CASSLILVDSYEQYF
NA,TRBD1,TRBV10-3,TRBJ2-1,TGTGCCACCAAAACCGGGACAGGGACCAATGAGCAGTTCTTC,CATKTGTGTNEQFF
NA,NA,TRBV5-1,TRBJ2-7,TGCGCCAGCAGCTTGGGGATAGGCAGCTCCTACGAGCAGTACTTC,CASSLGIGSSYEQYF
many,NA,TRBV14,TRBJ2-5,TGTGCCAGCAGCGTCACACGGATGGAGACCCAGTACTTC,CASSVTRMETQYF
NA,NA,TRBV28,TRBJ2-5,TGTGCCAGCAGCGGAGAGACCCAGTACTTC,CASSGETQYF
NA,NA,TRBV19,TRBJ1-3,TGTGCCAGTAGTCCGCGGGCCTTCTCTGGAAACACCATATATTTT,CASSPRAFSGNTIYF
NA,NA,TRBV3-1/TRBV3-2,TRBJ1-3,TGTGCCAGCAGCCAAACCTCTGGAAACACCATATATTTT,CASSQTSGNTIYF
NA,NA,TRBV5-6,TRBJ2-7,TGTGCCAGCAGCTTGGTAGGACTCGACTACGAGCAGTACTTC,CASSLVGLDYEQYF
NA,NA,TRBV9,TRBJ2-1,TGTGCCAGCAGCGTAGCTTTCTGGGGTGAGCAGTTCTTC,CASSVAFWGEQFF
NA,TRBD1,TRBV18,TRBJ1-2,TGTGCCAGCTCTCAAGGGACAGCCGGTGGCTACACCTTC,CASSQGTAGGYTF
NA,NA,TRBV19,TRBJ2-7,TGTGCCAGTAGTATAGTTGTGCAGGAGGTGAGCTACGAGCAGTACTTC,CASSIVVQEVSYEQYF
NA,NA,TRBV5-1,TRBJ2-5,TGCGCCAGCAGCTTTGGGGGAGAAGAGACCCAGTACTTC,CASSFGGEETQYF
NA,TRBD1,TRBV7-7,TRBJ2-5,TGTGCCAGCAGCGCGACCACAGGGACAGGCATAGAGACCCAGTACTTC,CASSATTGTGIETQYF
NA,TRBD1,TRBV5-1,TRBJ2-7,TGCGCCAGCAGCTCGAGCGGGGCTGGACAGGGGCGGTACGAGCAGTACTTC,CASSSSGAGQGRYEQYF
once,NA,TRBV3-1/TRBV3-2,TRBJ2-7,TGTGCCAGCAACTCCGGGGGATTGGACTACGAGCAGTACTTC,CASNSGGLDYEQYF
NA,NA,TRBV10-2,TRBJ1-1,TGCGCCAGCAGTTTTAACGGGAACACTGAAGCTTTCTTT,CASSFNGNTEAFF
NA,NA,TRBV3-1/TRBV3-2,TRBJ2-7,TGTGCCAGCAGCCAAGGGAGTTACGAGCAGTACTTC,CASSQGSYEQYF
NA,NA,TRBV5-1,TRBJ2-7,TGCGCCACCCGAGGGATCTACGAGCAGTACTTC,CATRGIYEQYF